Sequencing of this TCR beta chain was carried out in a study of blood T cells in healthy people across ages. This clonotype has more than one count but fewer than ten. Its specificity is not known. V dropped 0 bases and J dropped 4 bases, with 12 bases sitting between them. The germline gives CDR1 ENHRY, CDR2 SYGVKD. This CDR3 has 15 residues. Study observations and caveats: Naive T cell percentage showed a strong correlation with the diversity of TCR beta.

The extraction recovered at least 5 micrograms of total RNA per sample. PCR was performed a second time for about 7 to 12 cycles using a sample-barcoded 5' primer and a J-beta primer mix. Researchers report that each sample yielded at least 2.5 million CDR3-containing paired-end reads. One entry per CDR3 protein results from TCRdb running MiXCR on the 5' RACE reads. The sample lists 730,000 or so distinct CDR3 sequences, approximately 40% seen once, with 30% in the top ten. The clonotype was recovered from an elderly man in good health. This rearrangement joins TRBV10-3 to TRBJ1-1; no clear D gene. The sequenced sample consisted of blood. The chain's CDR3 is CAISESTPSFTEAFF. DNA of the CDR3: TGTGCCATCAGTGAGTCGACCCCCTCTTTCACTGAAGCTTTCTTT.